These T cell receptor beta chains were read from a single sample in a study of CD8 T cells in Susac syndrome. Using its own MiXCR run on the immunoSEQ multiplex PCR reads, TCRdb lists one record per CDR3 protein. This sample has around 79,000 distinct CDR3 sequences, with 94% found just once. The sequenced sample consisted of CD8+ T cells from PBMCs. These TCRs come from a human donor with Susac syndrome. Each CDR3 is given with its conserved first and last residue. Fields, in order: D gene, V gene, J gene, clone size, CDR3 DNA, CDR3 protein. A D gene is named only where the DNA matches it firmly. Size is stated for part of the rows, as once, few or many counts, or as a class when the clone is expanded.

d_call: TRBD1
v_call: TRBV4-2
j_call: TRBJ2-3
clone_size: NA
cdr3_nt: TGTGCCAGCAGCCAAGAAGGGACAGGGGTAACAGATACGCAGTATTTT
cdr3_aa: CASSQEGTGVTDTQYF

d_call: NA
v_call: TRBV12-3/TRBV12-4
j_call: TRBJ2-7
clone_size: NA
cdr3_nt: TGTGCCAGCAGTTTAGCGCAGGGTGGAACCTACGAGCAGTACTTC
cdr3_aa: CASSLAQGGTYEQYF

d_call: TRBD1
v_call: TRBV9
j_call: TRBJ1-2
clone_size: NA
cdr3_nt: TGTGCCAGCAGCCTGGGGACAGGGGGATTCTATGGCTACACCTTC
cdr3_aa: CASSLGTGGFYGYTF

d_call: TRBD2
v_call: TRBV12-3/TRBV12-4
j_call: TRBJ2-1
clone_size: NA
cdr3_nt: TGTGCCAGCATTTCTGCCGGGAGGGAGCAGTTCTTC
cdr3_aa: CASISAGREQFF

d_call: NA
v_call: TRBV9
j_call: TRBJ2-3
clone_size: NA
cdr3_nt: TGTGCCAGCAGCGCGCGGGACTCGACAGAAGGCACAGATACGCAGTATTTT
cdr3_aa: CASSARDSTEGTDTQYF

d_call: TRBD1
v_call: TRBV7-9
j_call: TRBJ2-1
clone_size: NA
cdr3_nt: TGTGCCAGCAGCCTGGCGGAAGGGGGCTATGAGCAGTTCTTC
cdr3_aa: CASSLAEGGYEQFF

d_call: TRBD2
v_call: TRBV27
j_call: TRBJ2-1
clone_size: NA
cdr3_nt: TGTGCCAGCAGTTCGACTAGCACGAATGAGCAGTTCTTC
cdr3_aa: CASSSTSTNEQFF

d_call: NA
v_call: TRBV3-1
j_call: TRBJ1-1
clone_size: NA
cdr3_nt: TGTGCCAGCAGCCAATCCGGGGATACTTTCTTT
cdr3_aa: CASSQSGDTFF

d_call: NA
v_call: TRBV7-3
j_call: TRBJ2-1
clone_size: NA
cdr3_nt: TGTGCCAGCAGCTTATTGCCTGGGGACCACAATGAGCAGTTCTTC
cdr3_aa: CASSLLPGDHNEQFF

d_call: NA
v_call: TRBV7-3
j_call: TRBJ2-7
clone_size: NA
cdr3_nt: TGTGCCAGCAGCTTAGGAGTCACCTACGAGCAGTACTTC
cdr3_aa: CASSLGVTYEQYF

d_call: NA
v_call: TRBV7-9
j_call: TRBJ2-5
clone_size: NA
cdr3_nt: TGTGCCAGCAGCGCCCTCGGGGAAGAGACCCAGTACTTC
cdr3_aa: CASSALGEETQYF

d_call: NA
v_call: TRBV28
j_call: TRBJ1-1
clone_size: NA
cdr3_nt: TGTGCCAGCAGCCGCCCGCCGGGCTTGAACACTGAAGCTTTCTTT
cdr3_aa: CASSRPPGLNTEAFF

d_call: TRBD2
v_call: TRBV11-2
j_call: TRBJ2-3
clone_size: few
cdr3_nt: TGTGCCAGCAGCGCGACTAGCGGGGGGGCAGATACGCAGTATTTT
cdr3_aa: CASSATSGGADTQYF

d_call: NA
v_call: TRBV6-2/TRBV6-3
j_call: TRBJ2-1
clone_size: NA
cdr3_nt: TGTGCCAGCACCTCCCCGGGTGGTGAGCAGTTCTTC
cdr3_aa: CASTSPGGEQFF

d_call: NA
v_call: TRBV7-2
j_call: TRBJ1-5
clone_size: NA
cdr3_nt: TGTGCCAGCAGCCCTGAGGGAGGGGTCCGTCAGCCCCAGCATTTT
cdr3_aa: CASSPEGGVRQPQHF

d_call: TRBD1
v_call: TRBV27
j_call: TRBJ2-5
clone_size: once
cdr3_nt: TGTGCCAGCAGTCTGGACAGGGGGTTGGAGACCCAGTACTTC
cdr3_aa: CASSLDRGLETQYF

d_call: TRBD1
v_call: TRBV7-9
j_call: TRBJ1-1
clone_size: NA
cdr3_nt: TGTGCCAGCAGCTCGGGACAGGAAAACACTGAAGCTTTCTTT
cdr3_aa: CASSSGQENTEAFF

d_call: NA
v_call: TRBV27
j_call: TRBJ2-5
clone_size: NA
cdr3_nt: TGTGCCAGCGGGAGGGGGGCAGTGGAGACCCAGTACTTC
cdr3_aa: CASGRGAVETQYF

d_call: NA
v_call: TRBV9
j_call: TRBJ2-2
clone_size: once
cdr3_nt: TGTGCCAGCGTTTCTAACACCGGGGAGCTGTTTTTT
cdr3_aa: CASVSNTGELFF

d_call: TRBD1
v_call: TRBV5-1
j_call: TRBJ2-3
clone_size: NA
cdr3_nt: TGCGCCAGCAGCGAGACAGGGTTTACAGATACGCAGTATTTT
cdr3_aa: CASSETGFTDTQYF

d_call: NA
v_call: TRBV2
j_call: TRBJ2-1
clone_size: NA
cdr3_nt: TGTGCCAGCAGTGAAGCGTGGGGTGAGCAGTTCTTC
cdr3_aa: CASSEAWGEQFF

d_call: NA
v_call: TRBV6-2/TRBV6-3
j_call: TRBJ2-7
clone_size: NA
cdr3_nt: TGTGCCAGCAGTTACCCCCACGACGAGCAGTACTTC
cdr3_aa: CASSYPHDEQYF

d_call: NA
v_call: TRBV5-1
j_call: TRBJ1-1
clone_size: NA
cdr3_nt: TGCGCCAGCAGCTTGGGGACCCTGAACACTGAAGCTTTCTTT
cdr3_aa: CASSLGTLNTEAFF

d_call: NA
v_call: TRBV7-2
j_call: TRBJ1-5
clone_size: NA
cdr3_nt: TGTGCCAGCAGCGCCGCGGGGGGTTCCGTAACTCAGCCCCAGCATTTT
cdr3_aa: CASSAAGGSVTQPQHF

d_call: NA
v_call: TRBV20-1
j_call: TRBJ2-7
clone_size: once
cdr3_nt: TGCAGTGCGTGGGACCGGACCTACGAGCAGTACTTC
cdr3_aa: CSAWDRTYEQYF

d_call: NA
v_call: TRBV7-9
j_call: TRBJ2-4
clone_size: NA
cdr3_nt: TGTGCCAGCAGCCCGACGGGGGAGGCCAAAAACATTCAGTACTTC
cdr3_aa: CASSPTGEAKNIQYF

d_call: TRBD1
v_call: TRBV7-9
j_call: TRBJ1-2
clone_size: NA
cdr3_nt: TGTGCCAGCAGCGACAGGGTTTTAAGCTATGGCTACACCTTC
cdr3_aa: CASSDRVLSYGYTF

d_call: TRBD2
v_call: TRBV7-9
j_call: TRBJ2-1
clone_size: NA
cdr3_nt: TGTGCCAGCAGACCCGGACTAGCGGCTAACAATGAGCAGTTCTTC
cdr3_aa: CASRPGLAANNEQFF

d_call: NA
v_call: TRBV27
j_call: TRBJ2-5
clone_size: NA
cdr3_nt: TGTGCCAGCAGTTTATCGGGAACTATCCTTCGAGAGACCCAGTACTTC
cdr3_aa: CASSLSGTILRETQYF

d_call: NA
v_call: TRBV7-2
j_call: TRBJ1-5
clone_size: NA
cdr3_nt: TGTGCCAGCAGCTACCGGGGGGATCAGCCCCAGCATTTT
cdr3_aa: CASSYRGDQPQHF

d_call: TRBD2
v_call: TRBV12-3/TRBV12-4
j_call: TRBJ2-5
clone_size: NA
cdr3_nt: TGTGCCAGCAGTTTATTACTAGCGGGGGGGCTGGGAGAGACCCAGTACTTC
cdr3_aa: CASSLLLAGGLGETQYF

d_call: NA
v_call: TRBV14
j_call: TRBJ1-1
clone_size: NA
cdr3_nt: TGTGCCAGCAGCCAAGACAGGGGAGGCGATACTGAAGCTTTCTTT
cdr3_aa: CASSQDRGGDTEAFF

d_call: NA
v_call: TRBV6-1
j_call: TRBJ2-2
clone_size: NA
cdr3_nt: TGTGCCAGCAGTGGAAGGGACACCGGGGAGCTGTTTTTT
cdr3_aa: CASSGRDTGELFF

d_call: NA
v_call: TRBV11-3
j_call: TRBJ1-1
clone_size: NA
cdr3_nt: TGTGCCAGCAGCTTGGGACGTCTGAACACTGAAGCTTTCTTT
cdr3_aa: CASSLGRLNTEAFF

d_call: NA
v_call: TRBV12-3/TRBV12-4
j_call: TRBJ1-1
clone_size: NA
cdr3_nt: TGTGCCAGCAGTTCCCAGGGAAAAAACACTGAAGCTTTCTTT
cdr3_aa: CASSSQGKNTEAFF

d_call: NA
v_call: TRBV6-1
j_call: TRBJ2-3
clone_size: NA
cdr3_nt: TGTGCCAGCAGTGAAGCGCCGCGGACAGTAGCATGGGGAGATACGCAGTATTTT
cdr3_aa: CASSEAPRTVAWGDTQYF

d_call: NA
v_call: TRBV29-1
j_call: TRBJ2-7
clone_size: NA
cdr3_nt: TGCAGCGTTGAGGGTGGGCCACCCTACGAGCAGTACTTC
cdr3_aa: CSVEGGPPYEQYF

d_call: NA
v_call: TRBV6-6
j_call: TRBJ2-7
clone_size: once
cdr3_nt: TGTGCCAGCAGGGAGGGTCGGGGTGTGTTACACGAGCAGTACTTC
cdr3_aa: CASREGRGVLHEQYF

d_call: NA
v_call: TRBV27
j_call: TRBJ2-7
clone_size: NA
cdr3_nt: TGTGCCAGCAGTTTACGGGACGGCCCCTACGAGCAGTACTTC
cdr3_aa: CASSLRDGPYEQYF

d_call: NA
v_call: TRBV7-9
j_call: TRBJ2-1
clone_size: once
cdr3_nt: TGTGCCAGCAGACCGCTAGAGTCCTACAATGAGCAGTTCTTC
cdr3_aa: CASRPLESYNEQFF

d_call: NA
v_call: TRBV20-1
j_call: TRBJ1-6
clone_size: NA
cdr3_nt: TGCAGTGCTAGAGGGAATTCACCCCTCCACTTT
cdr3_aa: CSARGNSPLHF